The 13 T cell receptor beta chains presented below share a single source sample, sequenced in a study of identical twins. TCRdb redid the calling of the 5' RACE reads with MiXCR, one entry per CDR3 protein. Of approximately 550,000 distinct CDR3 sequences listed, about 22% are singletons. This same sample was also taken into another study, of yellow fever vaccine responses in identical twins.

Source material: CD4+ T cells sorted from blood. Receptors were obtained from a woman between 18 and 29 years old in good health.

This clonotype showed up just a few times. J is TRBJ1-4 and V is TRBV12-3 or TRBV12-4; TRBD1 might be the D (5 bases). This CDR3 is 12 amino acids long. V lost 5 bases and J 11 bases, leaving 12 bases between the germline ends. The DNA of the CDR3 is TGTGCCAGCAGTCCCCCCTGGGGGAAACTGTTTTTT. The encoded protein is CASSPPWGKLFF.

A word on this clonotype: Sequence at one end of the junction differs from germline and may be a read error. This chain connects TRBV11-2 to TRBJ1-3; D is uncertain. Germline CDR1 and CDR2: SGHAT and FQNNGV. The CDR3 covers 15 residues. CDR3 nucleotides: TGTGCCAGGAGCTTATGGTTACTAACAGGAAACACCATATATTTT. Its translation: CARSLWLLTGNTIYF.

Only a few counts were recorded for this clonotype. The rearrangement joins TRBV7-2 to TRBJ2-1, with TRBD2 identical over 8 bases. The CDR3 is 12 amino acids. J lost 15 bases, V lost 4 bases, and 8 bases had no gene match. Looked up from germline, CDR1 is SGHTA and CDR2 is FQGNSA. CDR3 region: CASSSAGTRRFF. The DNA of the CDR3 is TGTGCCAGCAGCTCTGCCGGGACTAGGAGGTTCTTC.

The chain employs TRBV7-3 and TRBJ2-1, with 15 positions matching TRBD2. V lost 1 base, J lost 8 bases, and 6 bases stayed unmatched. Germline V gene data show CDR1 as SGHTA and CDR2 as FQGTGA. The CDR3 is 17 amino acids. The CDR3 region is CASSLRGGLAGGHEQFF. The CDR3 nucleotides are TGTGCCAGCAGCTTAAGGGGAGGACTAGCGGGAGGGCATGAGCAGTTCTTC.

The table lists this clonotype with a few counts. The rearrangement joins TRBV5-1 to TRBJ2-7; D remains unclear. Germline V gene data show CDR1 as SGHRS and CDR2 as YFSETQ. CDR3 size: 11 residues. Trimming pared 7 bases from V and 7 bases from J, leaving 12 bases between. The CDR3 bases are TGCGCCAGCCTACGGGTGCGGGAGCAGTACGTC. Protein sequence: CASLRVREQYV.

In its sample, this clonotype was seen a few times. V is TRBV3-1 and J is TRBJ2-7, with 7 bases identical to TRBD2. Germline CDR1 is LGHDT and CDR2 is YNNKEL (reference sequence). The junction had 6 bases not matched to a gene; V was cut back by 1 base and J by 6 bases. The CDR3 runs to 14 residues. The CDR3 bases are TGTGCCAGCAGCCAAGTAGGGAGGGACCGCGAGCAGTACTTC. Residues: CASSQVGRDREQYF.

This chain uses TRBV7-8 with TRBJ1-2, with D possibly being TRBD1 (6 bases). The germline V gene encodes CDR1 SGHVS and CDR2 FQNEAQ. V was pared by 4 bases and J by 0 bases, with 15 bases between. This CDR3 is 16 amino acids long. CDR3 residues: CASSSKQGLANYGYTF. The CDR3 DNA reads as TGTGCCAGCAGCTCTAAACAGGGACTAGCTAACTATGGCTACACCTTC.

This chain joins TRBV7-9 and TRBJ2-3, with 14 bases identical to TRBD2. The germline V gene has CDR1 SEHNR and CDR2 FQNEAQ (reference sequence). J gave up 5 bases and V 2 bases, and 3 bases lay outside the gene matches. This CDR3 is built from 16 residues. This CDR3 reads CASSLSGLAGGDTQYF. CDR3 in DNA: TGTGCCAGCAGCTTATCTGGACTAGCGGGAGGAGATACGCAGTATTTT.

The chain has TRBV6-1 and TRBJ2-7; the match to TRBD2 covers 9 bases. V lost 7 bases to trimming and J lost 3 bases; unmatched junction nucleotides: 7. The CDR3 runs 14 residues. Germline V gene lookup returns CDR1 MNHNS and CDR2 SASEGT. The CDR3 bases are TGTGCCAGCACCTACCCTAGCGGGAACTACGAGCAGTACTTC. This gives the protein CASTYPSGNYEQYF.

The genes are TRBV2 and TRBJ2-1; TRBD2 aligns across 14 bases. Trimming cost V 4 bases and J 7 bases; bases outside gene matches: 6. Looked up from germline, CDR1 is SNHLY and CDR2 is FYNNEI. The CDR3 totals 16 residues. The CDR3 here is CASSVSGLAGGNEQFF. CDR3 DNA: TGTGCCAGCAGTGTCTCCGGACTAGCGGGAGGTAATGAGCAGTTCTTC.

This clonotype has just a few counts. The chain recombines TRBV28 with TRBJ2-6, with D perhaps matching TRBD1 (5 bases). Trimming stripped 7 bases from V and 4 bases from J, with 14 bases between. The CDR3 has 15 amino acids. Germline CDR1 is MDHEN and CDR2 is SYDVKM. CDR3 in DNA: TGTGCCAGCACCTCGCAGGGTGCCGGGGCCAACGTCCTGACTTTC. It is translated as CASTSQGAGANVLTF.

This clonotype was observed a handful of times. The V gene is TRBV3-1, the J gene TRBJ2-3, with a tentative D call TRBD2 (5 bases). V was clipped by 4 bases and J by 0 bases, with 17 bases between them. The CDR3 length is 17 residues. Germline V gene lookup returns CDR1 LGHDT and CDR2 YNNKEL (reference sequence). The CDR3 here is CASSRTPIASSTDTQYF. CDR3 sequence (DNA): TGTGCCAGCAGCCGCACCCCAATAGCGTCTAGCACAGATACGCAGTATTTT.

This clonotype appeared a few times. The chain combines TRBV18 with TRBJ2-1; tentatively, D is TRBD1 (6 bases). This CDR3 comprises 18 residues. Germline CDR1 is KGHSH and CDR2 is LQKENI. Trimming removed 2 bases from V and 0 bases from J, with 17 bases in between. In DNA, the CDR3 is TGTGCCAGCTCACCATGGTCAGGGGCCAAGAGCTCCTACAATGAGCAGTTCTTC. Protein sequence: CASSPWSGAKSSYNEQFF. The full variable domain, with the rest looked up from reference TRBV18 and TRBJ2-1, is NAGVMQNPRHLVRRRGQEARLRCSPMKGHSHVYWYRQLPEEGLKFMVYLQKENIIDESGMPKERFSAEFPKEGPSILRIQQVVRGDSAAYFCASSPWSGAKSSYNEQFFGPGTRLTVL.